Each of the 6 T cell receptor beta chains below was sequenced from the same sample in a study of breast tumors, draining lymph nodes, adjacent tissues. TCRdb re-analysed the multiplex PCR reads in MiXCR, keeping a single row per CDR3 protein. The data show approximately 17,000 distinct CDR3 sequences, roughly 45% seen once. Sequencing was carried out using tumor-adjacent breast tissue. The receptor source for this set is a female donor with breast cancer. Some clones in this sample may be carry-over from other donors' samples.

The genes are TRBV6-6 and TRBJ2-7; 7 bases fit TRBD2. The V segment lost 6 bases and the J segment 3 bases; nucleotides outside the gene matches: 14. Germline loops: CDR1 MNHNY, CDR2 SVGAGI (reference sequence). The CDR3 spans 16 residues. The CDR3 protein is CASSPFGFAGDYEQYF. The CDR3, as DNA: TGTGCCAGCAGCCCCTTTGGGTTCGCGGGAGACTACGAGCAGTACTTC.

The V and J genes are TRBV7-3 and TRBJ2-3, with 9 bases that match TRBD2. The CDR3 contains 13 residues. The trim removed 5 bases at V and 14 bases at J, leaving 11 bases unmatched. Looked up from germline, CDR1 is SGHTA and CDR2 is FQGTGA. The CDR3 nucleotides are TGTGCCAGCAGCAAGGACAGGCGGGAGGGCGCGTATTTT. It yields the protein CASSKDRREGAYF. Supplemented by reference TRBV7-3 and TRBJ2-3, the full variable domain reads GAGVSQTPSNKVTEKGKYVELRCDPISGHTALYWYRQSLGQGPEFLIYFQGTGAADDSGLPNDRFFAVRPEGSVSTLKIQRTERGDSAVYLCASSKDRREGAYFGPGTRLTVL.

In its sample, this clonotype was seen many times. A clone one base away is much larger, so this may be a read error. The chain links TRBV6-5 to TRBJ1-5; D is undetermined. This CDR3 has 16 residues. Germline V gives CDR1 MNHEY, CDR2 SVGAGI. Trimming took off 6 bases at V and 6 bases at J, with 21 bases between the two ends. CDR3: CASSSQRPAKGQPQHF. CDR3 nucleotide sequence: TGTGCCAGCAGCTCCCAACGCCCGGCGAAAGGTCAGCCCCAGCATTTT.

In its sample, this clonotype is medium-sized. The chain carries TRBV10-3 and TRBJ2-7, with 9 bases lining up with TRBD1. V lost 6 bases to trimming and J lost 1 base; unmatched junction nucleotides: 7. CDR1 is ENHRY and CDR2 is SYGVKD in the germline V gene. The CDR3 sequence is 15 residues long. The CDR3 spells CAIRRQGGFSYEQYF. The DNA of the CDR3 is TGTGCCATCAGACGACAGGGGGGGTTTTCCTACGAGCAGTACTTC.

This clonotype occurred many times. The J gene is TRBJ1-4, the V gene TRBV6-1; maybe TRBD1 (5 bases). Germline lookup yields CDR1 MNHNS and CDR2 SASEGT. V dropped 3 bases and J dropped 7 bases, with 18 bases sitting between them. The CDR3 length is 16 residues. The CDR3 protein is CASSDLLRGYGEKLFF. CDR3 DNA: TGTGCCAGCAGTGACCTCCTGAGGGGTTACGGTGAAAAACTGTTTTTT.

The genes are TRBV7-9 and TRBJ2-1; TRBD2 matches 14 bases. The V and J ends lost 0 bases and 8 bases, in that order; junction bases with no gene match: 3. The CDR3 contains 16 residues. Germline V gene data show CDR1 as SEHNR and CDR2 as FQNEAQ (reference sequence). In DNA, the CDR3 is TGTGCCAGCAGCTTAGCGGGACTAGCGGGAGTGGATGAGCAGTTCTTC. It yields the protein CASSLAGLAGVDEQFF.